The clone carrying this TCR beta chain was observed a single time. Its antigen remains unidentified. This may stem from a read error, because a much larger clone lies one nucleotide away. This sample is part of a study of post-analysis software for immune sequencing data. Study-level results: Relative to controls, patients had several TRBV segments at higher frequency, with TRBV5-6, TRBV5-1 and TRBV20-1 among these.

CDR3 length equals 15 residues. CDR1 is SGHKS, CDR2 YYEKEE, per germline (reference sequence). cDNA libraries for TCR beta contained unique molecular identifiers. TCRdb processed the PCR reads anew with MiXCR; each CDR3 protein has one entry. The sample includes 170,000 or so distinct CDR3 sequences, 30% of them seen just once. The chain joins TRBV5-5 to TRBJ2-5; 11 bases map to TRBD2. Source material: blood. The TCR sequence derives from a girl aged 10 to 17 with multiple sclerosis. CDR3 nucleotide sequence: TGTGCCTGCAGCTCCCAACTAGCGGGAGAAGAGACCCAGTACTTC. Protein sequence: CACSSQLAGEETQYF.